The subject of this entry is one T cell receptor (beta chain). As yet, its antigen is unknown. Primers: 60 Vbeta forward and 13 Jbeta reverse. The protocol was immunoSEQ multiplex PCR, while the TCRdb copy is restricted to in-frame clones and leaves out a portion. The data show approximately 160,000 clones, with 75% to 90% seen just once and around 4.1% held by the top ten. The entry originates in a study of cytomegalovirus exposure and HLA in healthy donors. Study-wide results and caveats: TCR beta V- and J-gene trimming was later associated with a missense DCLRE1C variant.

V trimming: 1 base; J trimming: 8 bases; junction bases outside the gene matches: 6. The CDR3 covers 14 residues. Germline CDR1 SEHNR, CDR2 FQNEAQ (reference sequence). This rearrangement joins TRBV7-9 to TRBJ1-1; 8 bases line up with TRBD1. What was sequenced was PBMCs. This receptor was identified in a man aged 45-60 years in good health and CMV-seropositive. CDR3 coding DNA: TGTGCCAGCAGCTTAGGGACAGGGTCATTGGAAGCTTTCTTT. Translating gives CASSLGTGSLEAFF.